Listed below are T cell receptor beta chains from one sample, sequenced in a study of T cell responses to AZD1222 COVID-19 vaccine. The method was immunoSEQ multiplex PCR; TCRdb's version includes in-frame clones alone and lacks a portion of them. This table holds about 170,000 clones, more than 80% found once. Specimen: peripheral blood, collected on day 0 of AZD1222 vaccination. These receptors all stem from an adult in good health. CDR3s include the opening cysteine and the closing phenylalanine or tryptophan.

>TRBJ1-1|TRBV7-9
CASSLVSGRPMNTEAFF
>TRBJ2-3|TRBV6-5
CASIEATSTDTQYF
>TRBJ1-2|TRBV6-5
CASDGSWGRYGYTF
>TRBJ1-4|TRBV19
CASLGGLGLSTQATNEKLFF
>TRBJ1-2|TRBV19
CASYRVNYGYTF
>TRBJ1-1|TRBV29-1
CSVGRAMNTEAFF
>TRBJ2-1|TRBV6-7
CASSYSGRQLPVGEQFF
>TRBJ2-7|TRBV7-7
CASSSGGSPYEQYF
>TRBJ2-1|TRBV5-8
CASSVSRQGSEQFF
>TRBJ1-1|TRBV3-1/TRBV3-2
CASRLQGARTEAFF
>TRBJ2-7|TRBV30
CAWSLKRGEQYF
>TRBJ2-2|TRBV10-2
CASSEEGGLLTGELFF
>TRBJ2-7|TRBV18
CASSPPGGGPVYEQYF
>TRBJ1-3|TRBV6-5
CASYPSGSGNTIYF
>TRBJ2-6|TRBV6-4
CASLCLAGLSGANVLTF
>TRBJ1-1|TRBV30
CAWRTATEAFF
>TRBJ1-3|TRBV6-5
CASTGLGNTIYF
>TRBJ1-3|TRBV30
CAWRNSGGPGNTIYF
>TRBJ2-7|TRBV18
CASSPRTSGSINEQYF
>TRBJ1-1|TRBV19
CASREGLHYLGTEAFF
>TRBJ2-2|TRBV7-2
CASSLGLDGGELFF
>TRBJ1-5|TRBV15
CATSRGTLYSNQPQHF
>TRBJ2-3|TRBV6-2/TRBV6-3
CASSYTQDGSDYTDTQYF
>TRBJ2-2|TRBV24-1
CATSNTGDTGELFF
>TRBJ2-7|TRBV10-3
CAISETGYEQYF
>TRBJ2-3|TRBV28
CASSLGFSTDTQYF